The rows below give T cell receptor beta chains drawn from one sample of a study of human T cells and chemical hapten exposure. From the RACE reads, TCRdb called clonotypes with MiXCR, one entry per CDR3 protein. This sample has about 120,000 distinct CDR3 sequences, with approximately 10% found just once. The specimen was whole blood, collected in connection with sensitization to the hapten diphenylcyclopropenone (DPC). These receptors were taken from a woman aged 45-65 years with alopecia areata. Some clones in this sample may be carry-over from other donors' samples. Both conserved end residues are part of each CDR3. The order of the fields is D gene, clone size, V gene, J gene, CDR3 protein, CDR3 DNA. A D gene is named only where the DNA matches it firmly. Part of the rows lack a size; the others show once, few, many or a class for expanded clones.

>TRBD2|.|TRBV5-1|TRBJ2-5
CASRTSGRALETQYF
TGCGCCAGCAGGACTAGCGGGAGGGCCTTGGAGACCCAGTACTTC
>TRBD1|few|TRBV5-1|TRBJ2-5
CASSFGQGAQETQYF
TGCGCCAGCAGCTTCGGCCAGGGGGCGCAGGAGACCCAGTACTTC
>.|.|TRBV6-6|TRBJ1-1
CASSGTTGETEAFF
TGTGCCAGCAGTGGCACAACGGGGGAGACTGAAGCTTTCTTT
>TRBD1|few|TRBV6-5|TRBJ1-1
CASTKDRGGNTEAFF
TGTGCCAGCACCAAAGACAGGGGCGGGAACACTGAAGCTTTCTTT
>.|few|TRBV6-1|TRBJ2-6
CASSEGLGANVLTF
TGTGCCAGCAGTGAGGGGCTCGGGGCCAACGTCCTGACTTTC
>TRBD1|.|TRBV29-1|TRBJ2-3
CSVERRALRDRGSTDTQYF
TGCAGCGTTGAACGCCGAGCCCTTCGGGACAGGGGAAGCACAGATACGCAGTATTTT
>TRBD1|many|TRBV5-6|TRBJ1-1
CASSFTGGRITEAFF
TGTGCCAGCAGTTTTACAGGGGGCCGGATCACTGAAGCTTTCTTT
>TRBD1|few|TRBV7-3|TRBJ1-1
CASSPRTGPNTEAFF
TGTGCCAGCAGCCCCCGGACAGGGCCGAACACTGAAGCTTTCTTT
>TRBD2|few|TRBV12-3/TRBV12-4|TRBJ2-2
CASSLGTSGGIELFF
TGTGCCAGCAGTCTCGGGACTAGCGGGGGGATCGAGCTGTTTTTT
>.|.|TRBV27|TRBJ1-4
CASSLWGASNEKLFF
TGTGCCAGCAGTTTATGGGGGGCCTCGAATGAAAAACTGTTTTTT
>.|once|TRBV2|TRBJ1-5
CASRSGDYSNQPQHF
TGTGCCAGCAGATCCGGGGACTATAGCAATCAGCCCCAGCATTTT
>.|.|TRBV12-3/TRBV12-4|TRBJ2-5
CASSPHGDVQETQYF
TGTGCCAGCAGTCCCCATGGGGACGTACAAGAGACCCAGTACTTC
>.|many|TRBV20-1|TRBJ2-7
CSAHPLGGTYEQYF
TGCAGTGCTCACCCTTTAGGGGGTACCTACGAGCAGTACTTC
>.|many|TRBV6-5|TRBJ2-3
CASSWGLSTDTQYF
TGTGCCAGCAGTTGGGGACTGTCCACAGATACGCAGTATTTT
>TRBD2|few|TRBV7-9|TRBJ2-4
CASSPSGLAGEIDIQYF
TGTGCCAGCAGCCCCTCAGGACTAGCGGGGGAGATTGACATTCAGTACTTC
>TRBD1|.|TRBV2|TRBJ2-1
CASRQGPTSEQFF
TGTGCCAGCCGACAGGGCCCAACTTCTGAGCAGTTCTTC
>.|.|TRBV29-1|TRBJ1-1
CSASTGMNTEAFF
TGCAGCGCTTCGACAGGAATGAACACTGAAGCTTTCTTT
>.|.|TRBV27|TRBJ1-1
CASSLYGNTEAFF
TGTGCCAGCAGTTTGTACGGCAACACTGAAGCTTTCTTT
>.|few|TRBV29-1|TRBJ2-7
CSVRVAASSYEQYF
TGCAGCGTCCGCGTGGCGGCTTCCTCCTACGAGCAGTACTTC
>.|.|TRBV5-1|TRBJ1-6
CASSLEGSKDSPLHF
TGCGCCAGCAGCTTGGAGGGGAGTAAGGATTCACCCCTCCACTTT
>.|many|TRBV28|TRBJ2-7
CASSFSSEQYF
TGTGCCAGCAGTTTCTCCAGCGAGCAGTACTTC
>.|few|TRBV6-6|TRBJ1-2
CASSPDGDYGYTF
TGTGCCAGCAGCCCAGACGGAGACTATGGCTACACCTTC
>.|many|TRBV27|TRBJ2-7
CASSSGLYYEQYF
TGTGCCAGCAGTTCGGGACTCTACTACGAGCAGTACTTC
>TRBD2|many|TRBV29-1|TRBJ2-1
CSVQSYRLAGNNEQFF
TGCAGCGTTCAGTCTTACCGACTAGCGGGAAACAATGAGCAGTTCTTC
>TRBD1|many|TRBV7-2|TRBJ1-2
CASSQIGGGYGYTF
TGTGCCAGCAGCCAAATAGGGGGCGGCTATGGCTACACCTTC
>.|few|TRBV5-1|TRBJ1-2
CASSFDTRANYGYTF
TGCGCCAGCAGCTTCGATACACGCGCTAACTATGGCTACACCTTC
>TRBD2|few|TRBV11-2|TRBJ2-3
CASSRIAGSTDTQYF
TGTGCCAGCAGCCGTATAGCGGGAAGCACAGATACGCAGTATTTT
>TRBD1|.|TRBV12-3/TRBV12-4|TRBJ2-1
CASRRPGQGENEQFF
TGTGCCAGCAGACGACCGGGACAGGGTGAAAATGAGCAGTTCTTC
>TRBD2|.|TRBV27|TRBJ2-1
CASSLASGRAKEQFF
TGTGCCAGCAGTTTAGCGAGCGGGAGGGCGAAGGAGCAGTTCTTC
>.|.|TRBV5-1|TRBJ2-3
CASSPNPTAEVEQYF
TGCGCCAGCAGCCCGAATCCCACGGCGGAGGTCGAGCAGTATTTT
>.|.|TRBV20-1|TRBJ2-1
CSARPGQSNEQFF
TGCAGTGCTAGGCCGGGACAAAGCAATGAGCAGTTCTTC
>.|.|TRBV30|TRBJ1-1
CAWSVLGDSTEAFF
TGTGCCTGGAGTGTACTAGGGGATAGCACTGAAGCTTTCTTT
>.|.|TRBV18|TRBJ1-6
CASSRETVTSPLHF
TGTGCCAGCTCACGCGAGACGGTCACTTCACCCCTCCACTTT
>TRBD1|.|TRBV27|TRBJ2-1
CASSLQGANNEQFF
TGTGCCAGCAGTTTACAGGGGGCTAACAATGAGCAGTTCTTC
>.|few|TRBV28|TRBJ2-7
CASSLDGTQGNEQYF
TGTGCCAGCAGTCTCGACGGGACTCAAGGAAACGAGCAGTACTTC